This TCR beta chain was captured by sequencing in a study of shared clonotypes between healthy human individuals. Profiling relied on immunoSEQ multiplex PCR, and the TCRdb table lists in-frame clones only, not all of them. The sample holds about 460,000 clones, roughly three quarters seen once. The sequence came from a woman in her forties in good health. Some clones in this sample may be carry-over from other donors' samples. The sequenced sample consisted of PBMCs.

The CDR3 spells CASTRTSGRAHNEQFF. For the CDR3, the DNA is TGTGCCAGTACCCGGACTAGCGGGAGGGCCCACAATGAGCAGTTCTTC. This chain uses TRBV19 with TRBJ2-1, with 15 bases aligning to TRBD2. CDR3 length equals 16 residues. From germline, CDR1 is LNHDA and CDR2 SQIVND (reference sequence). Unmatched junction bases numbered 6, after V lost 7 bases and J lost 5 bases.